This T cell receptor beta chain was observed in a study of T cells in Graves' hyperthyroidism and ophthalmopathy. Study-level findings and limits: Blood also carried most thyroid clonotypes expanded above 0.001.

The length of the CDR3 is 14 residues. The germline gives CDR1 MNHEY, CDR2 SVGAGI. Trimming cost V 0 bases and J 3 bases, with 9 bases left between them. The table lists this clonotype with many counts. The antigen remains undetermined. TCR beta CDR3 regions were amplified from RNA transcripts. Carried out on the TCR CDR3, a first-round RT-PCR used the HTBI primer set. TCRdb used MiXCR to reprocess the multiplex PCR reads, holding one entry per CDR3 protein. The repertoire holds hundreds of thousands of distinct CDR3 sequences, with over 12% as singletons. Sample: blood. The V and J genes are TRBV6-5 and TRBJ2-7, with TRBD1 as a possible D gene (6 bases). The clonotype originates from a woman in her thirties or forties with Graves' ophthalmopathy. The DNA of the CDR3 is TGTGCCAGCAGTTACTCGAAGGACAGCTACGAGCAGTACTTC. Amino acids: CASSYSKDSYEQYF.